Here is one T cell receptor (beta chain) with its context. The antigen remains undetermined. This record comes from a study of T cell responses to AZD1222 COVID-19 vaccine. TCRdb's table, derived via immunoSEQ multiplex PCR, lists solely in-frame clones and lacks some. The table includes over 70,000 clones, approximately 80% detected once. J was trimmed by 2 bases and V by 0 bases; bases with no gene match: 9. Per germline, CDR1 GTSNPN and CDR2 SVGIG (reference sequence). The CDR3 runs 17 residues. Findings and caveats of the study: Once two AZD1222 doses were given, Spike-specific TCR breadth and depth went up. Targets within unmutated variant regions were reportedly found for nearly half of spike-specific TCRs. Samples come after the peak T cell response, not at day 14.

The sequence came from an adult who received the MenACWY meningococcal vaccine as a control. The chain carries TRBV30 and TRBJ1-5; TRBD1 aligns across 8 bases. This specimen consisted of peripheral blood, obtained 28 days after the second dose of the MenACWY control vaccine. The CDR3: CAWSVRDGTGRNQPQHF. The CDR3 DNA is TGTGCCTGGAGTGTCCGTGATGGGACAGGCCGCAATCAGCCCCAGCATTTT.